This is a list of T cell receptor beta chains from one sample in a study of cytomegalovirus exposure and HLA in healthy donors. TCRdb's table, derived via immunoSEQ multiplex PCR, lists solely in-frame clones and lacks some. The data contain under 150,000 clones, roughly 74% of them singletons. Sequenced input: PBMCs. Every receptor here comes from a woman aged 40 to 50 in good health and CMV-seropositive. Each CDR3 is given with its conserved first and last residue. A D gene is named only where the DNA matches it firmly. Only some rows state a clone size, as once, few, many or a class for expanded clones.

j_call	d_call	v_call	clone_size	cdr3_aa	cdr3_nt
TRBJ1-1	NA	TRBV29-1	NA	CSVAGANTEAFF	TGCAGCGTAGCCGGTGCGAACACTGAAGCTTTCTTT
TRBJ2-1	NA	TRBV5-1	NA	CASSLDGNSYNEQFF	TGCGCCAGCAGCTTGGACGGGAACTCCTACAATGAGCAGTTCTTC
TRBJ2-3	TRBD2	TRBV6-1	NA	CASSGYSGSSDTQYF	TGTGCCAGCAGTGGCTATAGCGGGAGTTCAGATACGCAGTATTTT
TRBJ2-5	TRBD2	TRBV6-5	NA	CASSVLAGGPETQYF	TGTGCCAGCAGTGTTTTAGCGGGAGGGCCAGAGACCCAGTACTTC
TRBJ2-3	NA	TRBV18	NA	CASSSTASTDTQYF	TGTGCCAGCTCATCTACAGCCAGCACAGATACGCAGTATTTT
TRBJ2-1	NA	TRBV27	NA	CASSFYNEQFF	TGTGCCAGCAGCTTTTACAATGAGCAGTTCTTC
TRBJ2-5	TRBD2	TRBV30	NA	CAWSLAGVIETQYF	TGTGCCTGGAGCTTAGCGGGGGTCATAGAGACCCAGTACTTC
TRBJ1-3	NA	TRBV9	NA	CASSVYGGQGNTIYF	TGTGCCAGCAGCGTCTACGGGGGGCAGGGAAACACCATATATTTT
TRBJ2-5	TRBD2	TRBV25-1	NA	CASRGSGTETQYF	TGTGCCAGCAGGGGTAGCGGGACTGAGACCCAGTACTTC
TRBJ2-7	TRBD1	TRBV5-1	NA	CASRGTGGYEQYF	TGCGCCAGCAGGGGGACAGGGGGATACGAGCAGTACTTC
TRBJ2-3	TRBD2	TRBV5-6	NA	CASSLVMLAGTDTQYF	TGTGCCAGCAGCTTGGTGATGCTAGCGGGGACAGATACGCAGTATTTT
TRBJ2-7	TRBD2	TRBV11-2	NA	CASSYRRTSGSSYEQYF	TGTGCCAGCAGCTACCGCAGGACTAGCGGGTCCTCCTACGAGCAGTACTTC
TRBJ2-2	TRBD2	TRBV5-1	NA	CASSSGLAGGRTGELFF	TGCGCCAGCAGTTCCGGACTAGCGGGAGGGCGTACCGGGGAGCTGTTTTTT
TRBJ1-1	NA	TRBV10-2	NA	CASSGSGIEAFF	TGCGCCAGCAGTGGTTCCGGTATTGAAGCTTTCTTT
TRBJ2-7	NA	TRBV2	NA	CASSEGLQGYEQYF	TGTGCCAGCAGTGAGGGGCTCCAGGGATACGAGCAGTACTTC
TRBJ1-1	NA	TRBV5-4	few	CASGEGQNTEAFF	TGTGCCAGCGGCGAAGGACAGAACACTGAAGCTTTCTTT
TRBJ1-4	TRBD1	TRBV6-1	NA	CASRGTGSEKLFF	TGTGCCAGCAGGGGGACAGGGAGTGAAAAACTGTTTTTT
TRBJ2-6	NA	TRBV10-3	once	CAINPAGIAGANVLTF	TGTGCCATCAACCCGGCGGGGATAGCTGGGGCCAACGTCCTGACTTTC
TRBJ2-2	TRBD2	TRBV7-9	NA	CASSSLAGVAGELFF	TGTGCCAGCAGCTCACTAGCGGGAGTCGCCGGGGAGCTGTTTTTT
TRBJ2-7	TRBD2	TRBV28	few	CASSLTRTSGGLGEQYF	TGTGCCAGCAGTTTAACAAGGACTAGCGGGGGCCTCGGGGAGCAGTACTTC
TRBJ2-5	NA	TRBV5-1	once	CASSLGGTQETQYF	TGCGCCAGCAGCTTGGGGGGGACACAAGAGACCCAGTACTTC
TRBJ2-7	TRBD1	TRBV5-6	NA	CASSLVQGASYEQYF	TGTGCCAGCAGCTTGGTACAGGGGGCGTCCTACGAGCAGTACTTC
TRBJ2-4	NA	TRBV6-5	NA	CASSTPGLGKDIQYF	TGTGCCAGCAGTACCCCGGGACTTGGAAAGGACATTCAGTACTTC
TRBJ2-1	TRBD2	TRBV9	NA	CASSVGTSVAGEQFF	TGTGCCAGCAGCGTAGGGACTAGCGTCGCCGGGGAGCAGTTCTTC
TRBJ2-1	TRBD2	TRBV28	once	CASSPQKAGDGLNEQFF	TGTGCCAGCAGTCCACAGAAAGCGGGAGACGGGCTCAATGAGCAGTTCTTC
TRBJ2-7	TRBD2	TRBV7-6	NA	CASSLDGLAGEDEQYF	TGTGCCAGCAGCTTAGATGGACTAGCGGGAGAAGACGAGCAGTACTTC
TRBJ1-4	NA	TRBV28	NA	CASSFREAREKLFF	TGTGCCAGCAGTTTTAGGGAGGCGCGAGAAAAACTGTTTTTT
TRBJ2-7	NA	TRBV7-2	NA	CASSFAGVYEQYF	TGTGCCAGCAGCTTTGCAGGGGTCTACGAGCAGTACTTC
TRBJ1-3	TRBD1	TRBV7-2	NA	CASSFTGGGNTIYF	TGTGCCAGCAGCTTTACAGGGGGTGGAAACACCATATATTTT
TRBJ2-1	TRBD2	TRBV5-4	NA	CASSTGLAGVDEQFF	TGTGCCAGCAGCACCGGACTAGCGGGAGTGGATGAGCAGTTCTTC
TRBJ1-1	NA	TRBV4-1	many	CASSQAQGNTEAFF	TGCGCCAGCAGCCAAGCGCAGGGGAACACTGAAGCTTTCTTT
TRBJ2-7	TRBD1	TRBV7-9	once	CASSLGTGSYEQYF	TGTGCCAGCAGCTTAGGGACAGGTTCCTACGAGCAGTACTTC
TRBJ1-1	TRBD1	TRBV19	NA	CASSRTGTGAEAFF	TGTGCCAGTAGTAGAACCGGGACAGGGGCCGAAGCTTTCTTT
TRBJ2-3	TRBD2	TRBV4-1	NA	CASSQGRGLAGEDTQYF	TGCGCCAGCAGCCAAGGTCGAGGACTAGCGGGCGAAGATACGCAGTATTTT
TRBJ2-7	NA	TRBV19	few	CASQRTPYEQYF	TGTGCCAGTCAACGGACTCCCTACGAGCAGTACTTC
TRBJ1-6	NA	TRBV6-6	NA	CASTPSSYNSPLHF	TGTGCCAGCACGCCGAGCTCCTATAATTCACCCCTCCACTTT
TRBJ1-2	TRBD1	TRBV18	NA	CASSETGDSRGYTF	TGTGCCAGCTCGGAGACAGGGGATTCGCGAGGCTACACCTTC
TRBJ1-1	NA	TRBV28	NA	CASSLGGRDTEAFF	TGTGCCAGCAGTTTAGGCGGCAGGGACACTGAAGCTTTCTTT
TRBJ2-3	NA	TRBV18	NA	CASSPPSANRKAQYF	TGTGCCAGCTCACCACCGTCCGCTAATCGTAAAGCGCAGTATTTT
TRBJ1-4	NA	TRBV29-1	NA	CSGGLGGEKLFF	TGCAGCGGCGGATTGGGGGGTGAAAAACTGTTTTTT
TRBJ1-5	TRBD1	TRBV19	NA	CASSTTGAGPQHF	TGTGCCAGTAGCACCACAGGGGCTGGGCCCCAGCATTTT
TRBJ2-7	TRBD2	TRBV6-5	NA	CASSSGLASYEQYF	TGTGCCAGCAGTTCGGGACTAGCCTCCTACGAGCAGTACTTC
TRBJ2-7	TRBD2	TRBV11-2	NA	CASSLFGTSGYEQYF	TGTGCCAGCAGCTTGTTCGGGACTAGCGGTTACGAGCAGTACTTC
TRBJ2-5	NA	TRBV27	NA	CASSSGDDPETQYF	TGTGCCAGCAGTTCCGGAGACGATCCGGAGACCCAGTACTTC
TRBJ2-1	TRBD2	TRBV5-1	few	CASNPGLAGEGEQFF	TGCGCCAGCAATCCGGGACTAGCGGGAGAGGGTGAGCAGTTCTTC
TRBJ2-1	TRBD2	TRBV7-8	NA	CASSRTSGPYNEQFF	TGTGCCAGCAGCCGGACTAGCGGGCCCTACAATGAGCAGTTCTTC
TRBJ1-2	TRBD1	TRBV19	once	CASSMSADRDYGYTF	TGTGCCAGTAGTATGTCTGCGGACAGGGACTATGGCTACACCTTC
TRBJ1-1	NA	TRBV27	NA	CASSLAYGTLEAFF	TGTGCCAGCAGTTTAGCCTACGGGACACTAGAAGCTTTCTTT
TRBJ2-1	TRBD1	TRBV27	NA	CASTTLGQGLNEQFF	TGTGCCAGCACCACCTTGGGACAGGGGCTCAATGAGCAGTTCTTC
TRBJ1-5	NA	TRBV18	once	CASSLQGLSGQPQHF	TGTGCCAGCTCACTTCAGGGGCTCTCAGGTCAGCCCCAGCATTTT
TRBJ2-1	TRBD2	TRBV5-1	few	CASSSGLQSGEQFF	TGCGCCAGCAGCTCGGGACTACAATCAGGCGAGCAGTTCTTC
TRBJ2-7	TRBD2	TRBV7-3	few	CASSLAGGPYEQYF	TGTGCCAGCAGCTTAGCGGGAGGGCCGTACGAGCAGTACTTC
TRBJ2-1	TRBD2	TRBV29-1	NA	CSVGGAGTSSYNEQFF	TGCAGCGTTGGGGGGGCCGGGACTAGCTCCTACAATGAGCAGTTCTTC
TRBJ1-1	TRBD1	TRBV7-9	few	CASSARQGDTEAFF	TGTGCCAGCAGCGCCCGACAGGGAGACACTGAAGCTTTCTTT
TRBJ2-7	NA	TRBV27	NA	CASSLSPGFYEQYF	TGTGCCAGCAGTTTATCCCCTGGCTTCTACGAGCAGTACTTC
TRBJ2-7	TRBD2	TRBV7-9	NA	CASSPTGGGGYEQYF	TGTGCCAGCAGCCCTACGGGGGGGGGAGGTTACGAGCAGTACTTC
TRBJ2-3	NA	TRBV6-5	NA	CASRPGDGTDTQYF	TGTGCCAGCAGACCAGGGGATGGGACAGATACGCAGTATTTT
TRBJ1-3	TRBD1	TRBV5-5	few	CASSLLRDSSGNTIYF	TGTGCCAGCAGCTTGTTAAGGGACAGCTCTGGAAACACCATATATTTT